This T cell receptor beta chain was captured by sequencing in a study of shared clonotypes between healthy human individuals. Study findings and constraints: Sharing across a handful of donors was seen in roughly 5% of naive CD4 clonotypes. A reduction in generation probabilities was seen for non-shared clonotypes relative to those shared by all four donors. Blood alone was sampled, and tissue repertoires likely differ.

Trimming cost V 0 bases and J 7 bases, with 6 bases left between them. This CDR3 comprises 12 residues. CDR1 SGDLS and CDR2 YYNGEE come from the germline V gene. Turning to this clone: Its specificity is not known.

The method was immunoSEQ multiplex PCR; TCRdb's version includes in-frame clones alone and lacks a portion of them. The top ten clones hold around 1.4% of a sample with about 960,000 clones, over 75% of them seen once. The receptor comes from a man aged 18 to 30 in good health. The sample consisted of memory CD4+ T cells sorted from blood. Subset meaning: CD45RA-negative fraction. The chain joins TRBV9 to TRBJ2-3; D ambiguous. The CDR3 region is CASSVGSNTQYF. CDR3 nucleotides: TGTGCCAGCAGCGTAGGCAGCAATACGCAGTATTTT.